This T cell receptor (beta chain) originates from a study of blood T cell repertoires in COVID-19 (TCRdb year 2020). In the study overall: Samples from collaborators originated in the United States, Italy and Spain and spanned both the acute and convalescent phases of COVID-19. Samples were obtained from the ongoing ImmuneRACE study (first 160 participants) and from 1,000 to 1,500 subjects provided by 6 global collaborators. The repertoires were released in a freely available public database intended as a resource for research on the immune response to SARS-CoV-2. Where HLA class I and class II types were available, the types were taken from metadata supplied by the sample provider, not from assay-based typing. A de-identified subject ID, COVID-19 status, age in years and sex were almost always included in the sample metadata. The material from the prospective study consisted of cDNA or gDNA derived from T cells, B-cell-depleted T cells, or PBMCs. Deeply sampled blood TCRbeta repertoires from subjects exposed to, actively infected with, or recovered from COVID-19 were included in the dataset. Study-wide conclusions, independent of this receptor: The amount of clinical and demographic metadata varied by source and participant and was provided uncurated.

Concerning this clone itself: This clone's antigen is unknown. No base quality information exists; no much larger clone differs at one position.

Including cysteine and phenylalanine, the CDR3 has 16 amino acids. Only CDR3 DNA remains: 48 bases, in frame from the first base. CDR1 and CDR2, looked up from the germline V gene, are SGHRS and YFSETQ. V is trimmed back by 0 bases and J by 9 bases, and the junction contains 9 bases that no gene match accounts for. TCRbeta CDR3 regions were amplified from genomic DNA using the immunoSEQ Assay, a bias-controlled multiplex PCR. The original methods were these. The number of nucleated cells in each sample was estimated from the amplification of reference gene primers within the assay. To quantify the absolute abundance of each unique TCRbeta CDR3 rearrangement, sequence reads were collapsed and filtered. For each sample, productive Simpson clonality was calculated as the square root of Simpson's diversity index over productive rearrangements. TCRdb mirrors the immuneACCESS table, restricted to in-frame sequences. Some clones are absent from its copies; in checked studies, under half trace to an unresolved V gene, and the reason for the others is unknown. For V, J and clone size, that table is used; D and trimming come from the DNA. This sample lists 55,000 to 65,000 clones; 88% were detected once. The ten largest account for about 4.4% of the sample.

Collaborating institutions collected whole blood in K2EDTA tubes following their own protocols. For TCRbeta analysis, collaborator samples were shipped as frozen whole blood, as isolated PBMCs, or as DNA extracted from either sample type. The TCR originated in a man aged 55-75 years with acute or convalescent COVID-19. Recombination linked TRBV5-1 to TRBJ2-1; 10 junctional bases match TRBD2. Input material: peripheral blood. The base sequence is TGCGCCAGCAGCTTGGGACCTCTAGCGGGAGAGGCTGAGCAGTTCTTC. It codes for CASSLGPLAGEAEQFF. Beyond the CDR3, the reference TRBV5-1 and TRBJ2-1 genes provide the residues; the full variable domain reads: KAGVTQTPRYLIKTRGQQVTLSCSPISGHRSVSWYQQTPGQGLQFLFEYFSETQRNKGNFPGRFSGRQFSNSRSEMNVSTLELGDSALYLCASSLGPLAGEAEQFFGPGTRLTVL.